This T cell receptor (beta chain) was captured in a study of cytomegalovirus exposure and HLA in healthy donors (dated by TCRdb to the late 2010s). General notes on the study: According to an earlier analysis of 550 to 750 of the donors, some 170 million T cells yielded 90 million to 130 million unique TCR beta sequences and around 300 Gb of sequence data. The study used immunosequencing to profile the T cell repertoires of some 600 subjects and linked those repertoires to cytomegalovirus serostatus. The study aimed to test whether cataloging public T cell receptors could reveal signatures of past pathogen exposure. The study combined high-throughput TCR immunosequencing, statistical association of individual TCRs with disease status, and machine learning to predict cytomegalovirus infection status. In addition to the first cohort of 666 subjects, a separate validation cohort of some 120 different subjects was used. An earlier analysis of about 620 of the donors applied high-throughput TCR beta sequencing to assess whether each TCR beta V gene segment acted as functional or pseudogenic. Rather than drawing on any new phenotypic data, the later analysis identified candidate immune exposures from TCR beta sequences and the way those sequences occurred across donors. The number of donors typed differed by locus, with about 629-630 for A, B, C, DRB1 and DQB1, around 500 for DQA1, 600 to 610 for DPA1, and under 490 for DPB1. Donor age, sex, ethnicity and CMV serostatus were collected together with the repertoire data. A later genetic analysis used genome-wide SNP genotypes for about three fifths of the 666 donors, treating that subset as a discovery cohort. In a later analysis, previously published TCR beta repertoires from 666 donors were re-analyzed and high-resolution HLA genotyping was added so that TCR occurrence patterns could be studied. Roughly 300 gigabases of sequencing data and tens of millions of unique TCR sequences made up an early release that covered several hundred HLA-typed donors. All discovery cohort repertoires had been generated on a single sequencing platform. Of the roughly 400 genotyped donors, approximately 83% fell in the genetic ancestry cluster associated with self-reported Caucasian donors. Roughly five DR-DQ haplotypes were treated as single units for association and clustering because of strong linkage in the cohort. HLA typing included class I and class II loci at four-digit resolution. Across 398 genotyped donors of the cohort, an average of 235,054 unique TCR beta nucleotide sequences per donor were sequenced, and 15% to 20% of those sequences were non-productive.

The V and J ends are trimmed by 2 bases and 2 bases, leaving 13 bases between them. Spanning cysteine to phenylalanine, the CDR3 consists of 17 amino acids. Only CDR3 DNA remains: 51 bases, in frame from the first base. From a lookup of the germline V gene (reference sequence), CDR1 and CDR2 are LNHNV and YYDKDF. Overall study results and their limits: In a later genetic analysis, a missense DCLRE1C variant was associated with V-gene and J-gene trimming of TCR beta chains, and the association was replicated in an independent cohort. Only TCR beta chains were sequenced in this cohort, and the absence of alpha or paired-chain data limited detectable features. Cytomegalovirus status was reported to be diagnosed by the classifier with high specificity and sensitivity in both the original and validation cohorts. In a later analysis, most CMV-associated TCR beta chains were found to appear HLA-restricted, with HLA associations seemingly driven largely by CMV exposure. Because some donors lacked HLA typing at each locus, the association tests relied only on the typed subset. Specific HLA alleles were associated with more than 15,000 TCR beta sequences at a false discovery rate of 0.05 in a later analysis. In the study, 150 to 200 TCR beta chains were listed as associated with cytomegalovirus. A cluster of highly shared sequence variants was judged likely to be a technical artifact of the sequencing pipeline. According to the authors, the approach could potentially be generalized to other disease states and immunological phenotypes. In a later genetic analysis, fewer N-insertions in productive TCRs were reported among donors in an Asian-associated ancestry cluster than the roughly 710-donor mean. A further reported finding was that TCR beta sequences accurately predicted the HLA-A and HLA-B alleles for most subjects in the first cohort. In an earlier analysis of approximately 590 of the donors, most TCR beta V segments appeared in productive rearrangements about 87% or about 30% of the time, broadly matching IMGT annotations. Roughly uniform sequencing depth across donors was assumed in presence/absence analyses, although this assumption may not hold. Some IMGT-functional V segments, including TRBV6-2 and TRBV6-3, could not be told apart with the 87-base-pair reads, so those segments were excluded. Compared with equally common non-associated chains, HLA-associated TCR beta chains in a later analysis were more clonally expanded and had lower generation probabilities. The earlier analysis of around 600 of the donors excluded over 15 rarely observed V segments, including chromosome 9 orphons, because counts were too low. Assigning TCR associations to individual alleles was difficult when HLA alleles, especially DR and DQ, strongly co-occurred. In a later analysis, the rate of TCR association differed among HLA loci, with DRB1 alleles having the most associated TCRs and HLA-C alleles having the fewest. Three of the identified cytomegalovirus-associated TCR beta chains were confirmed in vitro to be specific for cytomegalovirus antigens. Linkage disequilibrium might explain the correlated functional status among segregating V segments, but an unknown experimental factor could not be excluded. Most TCR sequences were seen in very few donors, while some public TCRs were found in many individuals. In a later analysis, several top co-occurrence clusters were reported to appear linked to parvovirus B19, influenza, CMV and Epstein-Barr virus. The only immune exposure information available for the cohort was CMV serostatus.

Libraries were prepared through the immunoSEQ multiplex PCR assay. For the multiplex PCR, a mixture combining 60 forward primers for TCR Vbeta segments and 13 reverse primers for TCR Jbeta segments was used. The CDR3 region of rearranged TCR beta genes was amplified from genomic DNA with a multiplex PCR assay. The Illumina HiSeq System was used to sequence the amplified TCR beta libraries as 87-base-pair reads. Per the original workflow: Across the roughly 640 repertoires, a later analysis counted tens of millions of unique TCR beta chains, some 11 million of which were shared by at least two donors. Raw reads were error-corrected and collapsed into unique sequences with a nearest-neighbor algorithm that merged closely related sequences to remove PCR and sequencing errors. V, D and J gene segments were assigned by aligning CDR3 sequences to IMGT reference sequences. For a sequence to be retained, a match of at least six nucleotides was required to both a V gene segment and a J gene segment. Rearrangements were called productive when the CDR3 lacked stop codons and stayed in frame with V and J; all others were non-productive. CDR3 was defined by IMGT convention, running from the second conserved V-encoded cysteine to the conserved J-encoded phenylalanine. Sequences without an unambiguous match to a single V gene segment were excluded from the earlier analysis of approximately 600 of the donors. An earlier analysis of some 610 of the donors called V segments functional above 56.7% productive rearrangements and segregating when the between-donor standard deviation exceeded 5%. A statistical classification framework was built to diagnose cytomegalovirus status from the catalog of TCR beta chain sequences. In a later analysis, V and J genes were assigned by comparing TCR nucleotide sequences against IMGT/GENE-DB human TR gene sequences. The TCRdist pipeline was used in a later analysis to assign CDR3 sequences and most-parsimonious VDJ recombination scenarios. In a later analysis, each TCR beta chain was defined by its CDR3 amino acid sequence together with its V-gene family, and reads without a unique V-gene family were excluded. In a later analysis, approximately 590 highly shared, low-generation-probability nucleotide sequences were removed to address suspected cross-contamination and a sequencing artifact. A later analysis calculated a clonal expansion index for each public chain from normalized within-repertoire ranks of inferred template counts. Generation probabilities in a later analysis came from a VDJ recombination model fitted to out-of-frame rearrangements, and those results were checked against IGoR. A later analysis scored TCR-TCR, TCR-HLA and TCR-CMV co-occurrence with hypergeometric tests, applying a repertoire-size bias correction to TCR pairs. False discovery rates were estimated in a later analysis by permuting HLA or CMV assignments 20 times. In a later analysis, co-occurring TCRs were grouped using DBSCAN, with TCRdist sequence similarity added in when clustering inside HLA-allele-positive subsets. For co-occurrence clustering, repertoires with fewer than 30,000 or more than 120,000 public chains were excluded, along with five repertoires with anomalous nucleotide sharing. TCRdb re-hosts the immuneACCESS table, in-frame sequences only. Its copies lack some clones; in the studies checked, an unresolved V gene accounts for under half of them, and the cause for the rest is not known. V and J calls and clone size are given by that table; D and trimming were obtained from the DNA. Recorded for this sample are 85,000 to 120,000 clones; around three quarters of them occurred a single time. Clones ranked in the top ten supply roughly 0.79% of the sample.

In the case of this clone: Its antigen is currently not known. No base qualities exist here, and no much larger clone lies one base off it.

In total, just over 650 healthy bone marrow donors made up the cohort. Cohort members were all nominally healthy when sampled, although unrecorded immune exposures were likely present. The donor was CMV seronegative and was included in the group of hundreds of seronegative cohort members. Every donor gave a peripheral blood sample, and the peripheral blood mononuclear cells from that sample were used for TCR beta sequencing. Genomic DNA extraction from the blood cell samples was performed with the Qiagen DNeasy Blood Extraction Kit. This clonotype was sampled from a boy aged 10-17 years in good health and CMV-seronegative. Material: PBMCs. This chain joins TRBV15 to TRBJ1-6; no D gene call is confident. The sequenced DNA: TGTGCCACCAGCAGACAATCGGGGATCACCTATAATTCACCCCTCCACTTT. Translation gives CATSRQSGITYNSPLHF.